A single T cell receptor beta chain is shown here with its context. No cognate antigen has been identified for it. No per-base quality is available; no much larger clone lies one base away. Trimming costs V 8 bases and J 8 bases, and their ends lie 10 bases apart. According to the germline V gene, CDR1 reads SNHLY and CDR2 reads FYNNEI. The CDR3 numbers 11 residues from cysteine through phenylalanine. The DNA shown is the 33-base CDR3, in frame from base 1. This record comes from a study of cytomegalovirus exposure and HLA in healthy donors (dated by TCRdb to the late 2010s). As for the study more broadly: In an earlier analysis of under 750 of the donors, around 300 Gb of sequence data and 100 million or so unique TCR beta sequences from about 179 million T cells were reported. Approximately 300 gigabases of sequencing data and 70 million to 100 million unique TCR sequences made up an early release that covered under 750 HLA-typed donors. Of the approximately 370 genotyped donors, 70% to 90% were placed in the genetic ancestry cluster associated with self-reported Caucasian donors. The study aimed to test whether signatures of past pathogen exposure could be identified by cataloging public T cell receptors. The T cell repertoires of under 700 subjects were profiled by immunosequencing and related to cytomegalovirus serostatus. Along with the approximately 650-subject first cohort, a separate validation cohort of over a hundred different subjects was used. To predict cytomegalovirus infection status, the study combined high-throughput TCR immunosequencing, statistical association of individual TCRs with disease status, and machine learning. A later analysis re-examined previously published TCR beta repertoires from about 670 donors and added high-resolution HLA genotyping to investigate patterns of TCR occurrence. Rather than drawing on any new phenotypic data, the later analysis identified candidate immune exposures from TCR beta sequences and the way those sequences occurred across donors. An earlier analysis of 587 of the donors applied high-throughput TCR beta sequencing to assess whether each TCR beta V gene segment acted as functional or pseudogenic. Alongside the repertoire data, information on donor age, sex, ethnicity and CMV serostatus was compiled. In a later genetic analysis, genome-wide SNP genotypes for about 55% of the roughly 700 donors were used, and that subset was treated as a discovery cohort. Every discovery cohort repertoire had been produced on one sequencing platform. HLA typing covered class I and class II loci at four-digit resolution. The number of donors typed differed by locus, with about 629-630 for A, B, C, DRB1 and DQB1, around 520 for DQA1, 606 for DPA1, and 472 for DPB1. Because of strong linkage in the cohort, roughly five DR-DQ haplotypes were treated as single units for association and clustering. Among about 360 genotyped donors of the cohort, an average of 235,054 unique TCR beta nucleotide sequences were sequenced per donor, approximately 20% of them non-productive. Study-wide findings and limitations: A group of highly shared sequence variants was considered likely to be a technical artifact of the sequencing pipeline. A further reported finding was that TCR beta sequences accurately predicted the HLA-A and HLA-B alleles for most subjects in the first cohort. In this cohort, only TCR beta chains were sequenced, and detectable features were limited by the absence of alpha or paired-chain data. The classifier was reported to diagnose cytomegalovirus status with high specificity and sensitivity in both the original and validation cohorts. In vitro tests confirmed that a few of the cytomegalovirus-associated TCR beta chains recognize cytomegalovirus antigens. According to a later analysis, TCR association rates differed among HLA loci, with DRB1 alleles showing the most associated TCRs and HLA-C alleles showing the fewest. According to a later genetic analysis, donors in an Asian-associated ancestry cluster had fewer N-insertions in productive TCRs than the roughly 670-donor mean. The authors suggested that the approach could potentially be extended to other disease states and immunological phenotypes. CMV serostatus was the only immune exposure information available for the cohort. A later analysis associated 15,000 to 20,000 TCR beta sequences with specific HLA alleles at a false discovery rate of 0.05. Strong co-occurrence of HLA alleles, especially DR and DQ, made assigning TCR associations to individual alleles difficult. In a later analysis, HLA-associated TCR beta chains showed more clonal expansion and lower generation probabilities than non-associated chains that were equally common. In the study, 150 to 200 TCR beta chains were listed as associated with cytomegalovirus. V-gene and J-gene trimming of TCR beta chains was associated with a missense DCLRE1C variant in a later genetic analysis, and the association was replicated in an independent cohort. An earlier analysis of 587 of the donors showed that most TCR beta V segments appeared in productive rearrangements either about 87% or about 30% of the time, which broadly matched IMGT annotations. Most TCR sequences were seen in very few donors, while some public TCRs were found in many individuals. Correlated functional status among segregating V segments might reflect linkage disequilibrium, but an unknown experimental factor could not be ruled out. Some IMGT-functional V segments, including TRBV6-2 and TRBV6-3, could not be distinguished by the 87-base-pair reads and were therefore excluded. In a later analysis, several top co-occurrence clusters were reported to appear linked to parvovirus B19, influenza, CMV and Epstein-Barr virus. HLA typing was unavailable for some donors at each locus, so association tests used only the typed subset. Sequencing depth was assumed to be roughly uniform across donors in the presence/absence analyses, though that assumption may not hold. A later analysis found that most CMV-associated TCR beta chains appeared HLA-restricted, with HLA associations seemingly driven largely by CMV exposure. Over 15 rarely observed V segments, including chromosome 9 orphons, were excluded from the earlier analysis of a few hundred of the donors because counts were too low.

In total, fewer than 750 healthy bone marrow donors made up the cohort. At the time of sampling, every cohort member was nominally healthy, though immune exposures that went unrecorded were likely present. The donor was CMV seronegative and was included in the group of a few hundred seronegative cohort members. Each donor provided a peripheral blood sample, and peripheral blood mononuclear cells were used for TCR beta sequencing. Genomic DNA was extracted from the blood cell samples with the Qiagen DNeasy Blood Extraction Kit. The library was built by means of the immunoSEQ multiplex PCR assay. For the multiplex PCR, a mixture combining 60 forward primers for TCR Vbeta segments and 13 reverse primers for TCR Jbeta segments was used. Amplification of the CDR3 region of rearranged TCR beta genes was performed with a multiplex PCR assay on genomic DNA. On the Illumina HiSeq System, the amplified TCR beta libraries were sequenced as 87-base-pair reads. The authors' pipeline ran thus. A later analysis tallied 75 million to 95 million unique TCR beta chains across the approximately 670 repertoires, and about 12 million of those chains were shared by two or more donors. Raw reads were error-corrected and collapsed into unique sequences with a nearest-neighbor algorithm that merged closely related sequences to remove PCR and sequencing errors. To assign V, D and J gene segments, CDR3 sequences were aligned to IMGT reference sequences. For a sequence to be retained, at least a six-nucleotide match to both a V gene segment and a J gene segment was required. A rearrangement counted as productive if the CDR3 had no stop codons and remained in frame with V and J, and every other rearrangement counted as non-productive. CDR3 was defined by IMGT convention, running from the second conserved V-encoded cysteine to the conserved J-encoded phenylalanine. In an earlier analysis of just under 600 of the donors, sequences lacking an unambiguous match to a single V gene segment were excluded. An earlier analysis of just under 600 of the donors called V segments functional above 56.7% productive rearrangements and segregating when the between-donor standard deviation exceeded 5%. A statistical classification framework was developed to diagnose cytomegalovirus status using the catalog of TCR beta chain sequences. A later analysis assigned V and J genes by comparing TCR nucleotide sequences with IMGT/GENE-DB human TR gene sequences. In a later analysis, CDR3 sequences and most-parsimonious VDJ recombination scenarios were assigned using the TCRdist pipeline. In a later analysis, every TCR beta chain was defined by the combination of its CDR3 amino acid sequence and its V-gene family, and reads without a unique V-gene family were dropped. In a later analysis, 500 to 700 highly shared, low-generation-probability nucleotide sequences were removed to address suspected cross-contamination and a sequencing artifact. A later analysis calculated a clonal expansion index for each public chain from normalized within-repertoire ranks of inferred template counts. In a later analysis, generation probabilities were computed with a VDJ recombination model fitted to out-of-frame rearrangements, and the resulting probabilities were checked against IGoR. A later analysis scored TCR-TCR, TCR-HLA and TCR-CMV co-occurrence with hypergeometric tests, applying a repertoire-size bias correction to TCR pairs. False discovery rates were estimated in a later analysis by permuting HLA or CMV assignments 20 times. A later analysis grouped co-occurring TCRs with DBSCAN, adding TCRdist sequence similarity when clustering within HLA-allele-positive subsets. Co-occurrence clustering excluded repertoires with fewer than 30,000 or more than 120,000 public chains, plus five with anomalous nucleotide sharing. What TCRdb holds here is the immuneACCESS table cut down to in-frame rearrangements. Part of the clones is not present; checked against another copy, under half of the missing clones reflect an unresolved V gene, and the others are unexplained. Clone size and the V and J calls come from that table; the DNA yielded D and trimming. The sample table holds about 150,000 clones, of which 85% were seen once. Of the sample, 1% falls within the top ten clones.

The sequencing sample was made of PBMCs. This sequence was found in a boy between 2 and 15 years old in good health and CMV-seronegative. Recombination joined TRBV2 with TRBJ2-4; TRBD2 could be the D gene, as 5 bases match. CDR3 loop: CASAGLDIQYF. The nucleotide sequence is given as TGTGCCAGCGCGGGTCTGGACATTCAGTACTTC.